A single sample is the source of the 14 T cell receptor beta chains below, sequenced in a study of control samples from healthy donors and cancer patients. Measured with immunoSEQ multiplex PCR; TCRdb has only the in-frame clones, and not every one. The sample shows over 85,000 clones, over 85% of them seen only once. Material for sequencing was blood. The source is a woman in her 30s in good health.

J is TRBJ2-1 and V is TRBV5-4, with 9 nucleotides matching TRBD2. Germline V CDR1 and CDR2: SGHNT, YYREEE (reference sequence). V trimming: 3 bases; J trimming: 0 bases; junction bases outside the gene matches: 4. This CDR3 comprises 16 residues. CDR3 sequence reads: CASSWVAGASYNEQFF. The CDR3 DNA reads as TGTGCCAGCAGCTGGGTAGCGGGGGCCTCCTACAATGAGCAGTTCTTC.

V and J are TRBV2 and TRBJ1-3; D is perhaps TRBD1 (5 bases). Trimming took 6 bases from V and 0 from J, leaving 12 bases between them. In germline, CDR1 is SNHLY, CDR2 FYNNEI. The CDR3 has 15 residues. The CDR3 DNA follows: TGTGCCAGCAGCCCAGGGACTGGCTCTGGAAACACCATATATTTT. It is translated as CASSPGTGSGNTIYF.

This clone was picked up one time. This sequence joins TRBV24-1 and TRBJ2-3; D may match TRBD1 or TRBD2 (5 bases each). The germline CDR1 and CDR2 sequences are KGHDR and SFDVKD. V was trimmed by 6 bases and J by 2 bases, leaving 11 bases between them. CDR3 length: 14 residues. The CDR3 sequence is CATSSPGTTDTQYF. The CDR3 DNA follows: TGTGCCACCAGTAGTCCCGGGACCACAGATACGCAGTATTTT.

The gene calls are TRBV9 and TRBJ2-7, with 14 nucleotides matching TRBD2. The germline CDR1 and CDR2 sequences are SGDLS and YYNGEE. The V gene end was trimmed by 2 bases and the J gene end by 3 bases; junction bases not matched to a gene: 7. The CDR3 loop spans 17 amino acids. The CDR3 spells CASSVGLAGGRLYEQYF. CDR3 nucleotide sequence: TGTGCCAGCAGCGTCGGACTAGCGGGAGGTCGCCTCTACGAGCAGTACTTC.

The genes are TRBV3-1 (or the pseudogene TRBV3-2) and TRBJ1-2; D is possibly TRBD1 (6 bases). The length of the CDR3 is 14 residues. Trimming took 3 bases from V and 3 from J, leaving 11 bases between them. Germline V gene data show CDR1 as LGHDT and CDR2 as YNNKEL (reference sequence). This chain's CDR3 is CASSQEGDYYGYTF. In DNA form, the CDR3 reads TGTGCCAGCAGCCAGGAGGGGGACTACTATGGCTACACCTTC.

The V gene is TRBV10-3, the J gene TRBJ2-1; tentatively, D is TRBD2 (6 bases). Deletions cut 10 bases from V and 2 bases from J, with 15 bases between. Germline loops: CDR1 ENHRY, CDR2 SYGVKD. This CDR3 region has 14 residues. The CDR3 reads CATRPGLPYNEQFF. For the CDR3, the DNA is TGTGCCACTCGGCCGGGACTTCCCTACAATGAGCAGTTCTTC.

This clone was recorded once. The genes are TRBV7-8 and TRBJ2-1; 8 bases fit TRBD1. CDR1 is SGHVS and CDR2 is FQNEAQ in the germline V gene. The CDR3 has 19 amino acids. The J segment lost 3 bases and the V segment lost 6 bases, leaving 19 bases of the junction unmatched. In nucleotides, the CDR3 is TGTGCCAGCAGTCCCTCGGGGCAGGGGGCGTTAAGTTTCTACAATGAGCAGTTCTTC. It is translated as CASSPSGQGALSFYNEQFF.

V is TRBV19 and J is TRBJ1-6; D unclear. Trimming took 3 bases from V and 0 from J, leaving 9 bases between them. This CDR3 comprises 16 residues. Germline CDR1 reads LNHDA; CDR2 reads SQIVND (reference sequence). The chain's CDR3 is CASSIASYSYNSPLHF. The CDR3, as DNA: TGTGCCAGTAGTATTGCTTCTTACTCCTATAATTCACCCCTCCACTTT. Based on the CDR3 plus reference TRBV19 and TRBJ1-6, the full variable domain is DGGITQSPKYLFRKEGQNVTLSCEQNLNHDAMYWYRQDPGQGLRLIYYSQIVNDFQKGDIAEGYSVSREKKESFPLTVTSAQKNPTAFYLCASSIASYSYNSPLHFGNGTRLTVT.

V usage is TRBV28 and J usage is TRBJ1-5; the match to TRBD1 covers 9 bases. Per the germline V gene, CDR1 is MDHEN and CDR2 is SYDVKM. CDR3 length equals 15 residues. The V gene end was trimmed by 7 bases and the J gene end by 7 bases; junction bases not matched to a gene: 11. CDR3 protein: CASTAGQGRWQPQHF. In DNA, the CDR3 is TGTGCCAGCACCGCTGGACAGGGGCGGTGGCAGCCCCAGCATTTT.

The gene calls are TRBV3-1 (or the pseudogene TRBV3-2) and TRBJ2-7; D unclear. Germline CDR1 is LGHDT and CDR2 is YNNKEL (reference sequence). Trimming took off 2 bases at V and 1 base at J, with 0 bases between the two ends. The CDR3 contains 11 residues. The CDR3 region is CASSQSYEQYF. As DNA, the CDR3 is TGTGCCAGCAGCCAATCCTACGAGCAGTACTTC.

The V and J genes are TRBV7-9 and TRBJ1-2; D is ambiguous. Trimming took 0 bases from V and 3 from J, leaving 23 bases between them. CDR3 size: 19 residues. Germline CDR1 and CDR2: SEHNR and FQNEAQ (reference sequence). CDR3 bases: TGTGCCAGCAGCTTAGCGGCCAGAGGGCCGGAGACCGAGGACTATGGCTACACCTTC. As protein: CASSLAARGPETEDYGYTF.

Written as DNA, the CDR3 is TGTGCCAGCAAGGATTTGGGACACCCGATCAATCAGCCCCAGCATTTT. This encodes CASKDLGHPINQPQHF. The chain recombines TRBV27 with TRBJ1-5; weak D call: TRBD1 (6 bases). The CDR3 is 16 residues long. CDR1 is MNHEY, CDR2 SMNVEV, per germline (reference sequence). Trimming took off 7 bases at V and 3 bases at J, with 19 bases between the two ends.

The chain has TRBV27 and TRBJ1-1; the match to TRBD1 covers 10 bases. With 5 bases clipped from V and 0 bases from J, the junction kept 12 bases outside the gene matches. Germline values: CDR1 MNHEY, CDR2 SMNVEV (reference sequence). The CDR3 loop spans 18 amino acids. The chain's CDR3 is CASSPSPGQGYLNTEAFF. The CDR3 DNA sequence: TGTGCCAGCAGTCCGTCACCGGGACAGGGGTATTTGAACACTGAAGCTTTCTTT.

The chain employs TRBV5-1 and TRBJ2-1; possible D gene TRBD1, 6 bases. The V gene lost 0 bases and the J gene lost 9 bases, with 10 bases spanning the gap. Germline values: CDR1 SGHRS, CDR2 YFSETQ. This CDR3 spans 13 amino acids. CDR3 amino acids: CASSLVGGTEQFF. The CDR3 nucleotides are TGCGCCAGCAGCTTGGTTGGGGGCACTGAGCAGTTCTTC. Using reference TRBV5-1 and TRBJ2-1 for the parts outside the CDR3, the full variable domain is KAGVTQTPRYLIKTRGQQVTLSCSPISGHRSVSWYQQTPGQGLQFLFEYFSETQRNKGNFPGRFSGRQFSNSRSEMNVSTLELGDSALYLCASSLVGGTEQFFGPGTRLTVL.